Presented here are 12 T cell receptor beta chains from one specimen sequenced in a study of T cells in Graves' hyperthyroidism and ophthalmopathy. It was RNA transcripts that yielded the amplified TCR beta CDR3 regions. During a first-round RT-PCR of the TCR CDR3, the HTBI primer set was used. A single record per CDR3 protein comes from TCRdb applying MiXCR to the multiplex PCR reads. Found here are a few hundred thousand distinct CDR3 sequences, 15% to 20% of them singletons; the top ten hold about 3.5%. Material: blood. The origin of the receptors is a woman in her late teens or twenties with Graves' hyperthyroidism.

This clonotype was seen at least ten times. The rearrangement uses TRBV7-3 and TRBJ1-1, with a tentative D call TRBD1 (6 bases). Trimming cost V 3 bases and J 1 base, with 12 bases left between them. Germline V gene data show CDR1 as SGHTA and CDR2 as FQGTGA. The CDR3 has 15 residues. This CDR3 is CASSFEGGRNTEAFF. DNA of the CDR3: TGTGCCAGCAGCTTTGAGGGGGGAAGGAACACTGAAGCTTTCTTT.

This clonotype came up many times. V and J are TRBV28 and TRBJ1-2; no clear D gene. V dropped 8 bases and J dropped 1 base, with 11 bases sitting between them. CDR3 length: 13 amino acids. Germline V CDR1 and CDR2: MDHEN, SYDVKM. The CDR3 sequence: CASRSLNNYGYTF. The CDR3 DNA reads as TGTGCCAGCCGCTCCCTAAATAACTATGGCTACACCTTC.

This clonotype was observed many times. The chain is built from TRBV12-3 or TRBV12-4 and TRBJ1-3, with TRBD1 matching 9 bases. V shed 5 bases, J shed 5 bases, and the junction held 10 bases outside the gene matches. The CDR3 totals 16 residues. The CDR3 DNA reads as TGTGCCAGCAGTCCCTCGTACAGGGGGCTACGAAACACCATATATTTT. Protein: CASSPSYRGLRNTIYF.

This clonotype was recorded at least ten times. The chain is built from TRBV6-1 and TRBJ2-6; 7 positions agree with TRBD1. The V segment lost 6 bases and the J segment 3 bases; nucleotides outside the gene matches: 14. CDR1 is MNHNS, CDR2 SASEGT, per germline. The CDR3 covers 18 residues. Here the CDR3 reads CASSEFSTGPFGANVLTF. CDR3 nucleotide sequence: TGTGCCAGCAGCGAGTTTTCGACAGGGCCCTTTGGGGCCAACGTCCTGACTTTC.

This clonotype was observed a handful of times. CDR3 sequence: CATSALTLDRATLNEQFF. The CDR3 bases are TGTGCCACCAGTGCCCTAACCCTGGACAGGGCCACCCTCAATGAGCAGTTCTTC. The V call is TRBV24-1, the J call TRBJ2-1; 8 nucleotides line up with TRBD1. Germline assignment: CDR1 KGHDR and CDR2 SFDVKD. The V gene end was trimmed by 5 bases and the J gene end by 6 bases; junction bases not matched to a gene: 17. The CDR3 has 18 residues.

This clonotype was detected many times. The V and J genes are TRBV2 and TRBJ1-1; D not resolved. From germline, CDR1 is SNHLY and CDR2 FYNNEI. The germline V and J ends were trimmed by 1 base and 9 bases, with 15 bases remaining between them. This CDR3 comprises 14 residues. CDR3 in DNA: TGTGCCAGCAGTGAAGAGTGGGCAGCTACGCAAGCTTTCTTT. Protein sequence: CASSEEWAATQAFF.

At least ten counts were recorded for this clonotype. The V and J genes are TRBV5-1 and TRBJ2-7; D may be TRBD2 (5 bases). Trimming pared 7 bases from V and 6 bases from J, leaving 14 bases between. Germline V gives CDR1 SGHRS, CDR2 YFSETQ. CDR3 length equals 12 residues. As DNA, the CDR3 is TGCGCCAGCCAGGACTGGGAGAGCGAGCAGTACTTC. This translates into CASQDWESEQYF. Looking up the rest from reference TRBV5-1 and TRBJ2-7 gives the full variable domain: KAGVTQTPRYLIKTRGQQVTLSCSPISGHRSVSWYQQTPGQGLQFLFEYFSETQRNKGNFPGRFSGRQFSNSRSEMNVSTLELGDSALYLCASQDWESEQYFGPGTRLTVT.

The table lists this clonotype with many counts. This chain uses TRBV6-5 with TRBJ1-2, with unresolved D. V lost 0 bases, J lost 4 bases, and 15 bases lay in between. The CDR3 contains 16 residues. Germline values: CDR1 MNHEY, CDR2 SVGAGI. The CDR3 protein is CASSYSGRGGGYGYTF. CDR3 nucleotide sequence: TGTGCCAGCAGTTACTCAGGTCGGGGTGGTGGCTATGGCTACACCTTC.

This clonotype occurred many times. In DNA form, the CDR3 reads TGTGCCAGCAGTGAAATCCTAGATCAAGAGACCCAGTACTTC. Its translation is CASSEILDQETQYF. This chain links TRBV2 with TRBJ2-5, with no clear D. V lost 2 bases to trimming and J lost 2 bases, with 9 bases between them. The CDR3 is 14 amino acids. Germline V CDR1 and CDR2: SNHLY, FYNNEI. Supplemented by reference TRBV2 and TRBJ2-5, the full variable domain reads EPEVTQTPSHQVTQMGQEVILRCVPISNHLYFYWYRQILGQKVEFLVSFYNNEISEKSEIFDDQFSVERPDGSNFTLKIRSTKLEDSAMYFCASSEILDQETQYFGPGTRLLVL.

This clonotype was seen more than once but under ten times. Here the CDR3 omits its conserved ending phenylalanine or tryptophan, so a read error is the likely source. J is TRBJ1-5 and V is TRBV4-2; D unclear. V was clipped by 0 bases and J by 1 base, with 7 bases between them. This CDR3 contains 15 residues. The germline V gene has CDR1 LGHNA and CDR2 YNFKEQ. The CDR3 DNA sequence: TGTGCCAGCAGCCAAGATCAAGGGAGCAATCAGCCCCAGCATCTT. This translates into CASSQDQGSNQPQHL.

This clonotype was counted only a few times. The J gene is TRBJ1-1, the V gene TRBV6-1; a possible D gene is TRBD1 (5 bases). With 5 bases removed from V and 0 bases from J, the gap between germline ends came to 16 bases. The V gene's germline CDR1 is MNHNS and CDR2 SASEGT. CDR3 length: 16 amino acids. The DNA for the CDR3 is TGTGCCAGCAGTACCCGCCGGGACGGCCTGAACACTGAAGCTTTCTTT. Its protein product is CASSTRRDGLNTEAFF.

This clonotype was recorded many times. This CDR3 is CASSSTTGYPPREETQYF. CDR3 sequence (DNA): TGTGCCAGCAGTTCCACCACAGGTTACCCCCCTAGGGAAGAGACCCAGTACTTC. The rearrangement uses TRBV27 and TRBJ2-5, with a weak D call TRBD1 (5 bases). The germline V gene has CDR1 MNHEY and CDR2 SMNVEV (reference sequence). The length of the CDR3 is 18 residues. V lost 4 bases, J lost 3 bases, and 24 bases lay in between.